This T cell receptor (beta chain) stems from a study of blood T cell repertoires in COVID-19. Study context: Collection of acute and convalescent COVID-19 samples took place in the United States, Italy and Spain.

Per germline, CDR1 MNHEY and CDR2 SVGAGI. After removal of 10 bases from V and 10 bases from J, the junction contained 17 bases not matched to a gene. CDR3 length: 15 amino acids. Per the study methods: Counts of nucleated cells, estimated from reference gene primer amplification, were obtained. Generated by immunoSEQ multiplex PCR, the TCRdb table keeps only in-frame clones and is missing some. The D gene and trimming were derived from the DNA, and the V and J assignments and clone size from that table. This repertoire shows approximately 200,000 clones, 89% found once; its top ten account for 2% to 2.5%. Enrollees, about 18 to 89 years old, lived in roughly 24 US areas.

The sequenced material came from PBMCs or T cells enriched from blood (not recorded which). The source is a woman aged 40 to 49 with acute COVID-19. The chain uses TRBV6-5 and TRBJ1-4; 8 nucleotides match TRBD1. The CDR3 DNA follows: TGTGCCATCCACACCCCAGGACAGGGAGGAGGAAAACTGTTTTTT. Translated, it gives CAIHTPGQGGGKLFF.